A single sample gave rise to the 9 T cell receptor beta chains below, sequenced in a study of CD8+CD57+ T cells in acquired aplastic anemia. Patients who underwent sequencing had shown CD8+CD57+ cell expansion by flow cytometry. The template used for profiling TCR beta VDJ and CDR3 was genomic DNA. TCRdb recomputed calls from the reads with MiXCR, one row per CDR3 protein. The repertoire includes more than 200,000 distinct CDR3 sequences, under 55% of them detected once, and 20% sits in the top ten. The sample comprised sorted CD4+, CD8+, or CD8+CD57+ T cells (not recorded which) from PBMCs. These TCRs come from a human donor with aplastic anemia.

V is TRBV6-1 and J is TRBJ1-5; D call uncertain. CDR1 is MNHNS, CDR2 SASEGT, per germline. V was cut by 2 bases and J by 4 bases, with 9 bases left in between. The CDR3 contains 14 residues. Written as DNA, the CDR3 is TGTGCCAGCAGTGAATTCACTATTAATCAGCCCCAGCATTTT. Translated: CASSEFTINQPQHF.

V is TRBV19 and J is TRBJ1-6; TRBD1 aligns across 10 bases. J gave up 10 bases and V 4 bases, and 4 bases lay outside the gene matches. Germline assignment: CDR1 LNHDA and CDR2 SQIVND (reference sequence). The CDR3 is made up of 14 amino acids. Here the CDR3 reads CASSRQGAESPLHF. The DNA for the CDR3 is TGTGCCAGTAGTAGACAGGGGGCGGAATCACCCCTCCACTTT. Supplemented by reference TRBV19 and TRBJ1-6, the full variable domain reads DGGITQSPKYLFRKEGQNVTLSCEQNLNHDAMYWYRQDPGQGLRLIYYSQIVNDFQKGDIAEGYSVSREKKESFPLTVTSAQKNPTAFYLCASSRQGAESPLHFGNGTRLTVT.

Ten or more counts support this clonotype. The CDR3 spells CATSRDRTGNEQYF. In nucleotides, the CDR3 is TGTGCCACCAGCAGAGATCGTACAGGGAACGAGCAGTACTTC. The J gene is TRBJ2-7, the V gene TRBV15; D might be TRBD1 (6 bases). Trimming took off 0 bases at V and 5 bases at J, with 11 bases between the two ends. Germline V lookup: CDR1 LNHNV, CDR2 YYDKDF (reference sequence). The length of the CDR3 is 14 residues.

Points on this clonotype: With a much larger clone just one base away, this may be a read error. The V gene is TRBV5-1, the J gene TRBJ2-2; tentative D call: TRBD1 (6 bases). This CDR3 has 16 residues. Germline V lookup: CDR1 SGHRS, CDR2 YFSETQ. The CDR3: CASMDGTLSHTRELFF. For the CDR3, the DNA is TGCGCCAGCATGGACGGGACACTTTCCCACACCAGGGAGCTGTTTTTT.

V is TRBV2 and J is TRBJ1-5, with a possible D match to TRBD1 (6 bases). This CDR3 is built from 15 residues. V was pared by 6 bases and J by 11 bases, with 23 bases between. Germline V gives CDR1 SNHLY, CDR2 FYNNEI. CDR3 sequence reads: CASSFLAGAQETQHF. In DNA form, the CDR3 reads TGTGCCAGCAGCTTCTTAGCGGGGGCCCAAGAGACCCAGCATTTT.

This clonotype was seen many times. The genes are TRBV7-9 and TRBJ2-3, with 8 positions matching TRBD2. Losses at the gene ends were 5 bases for V and 0 bases for J; bases not matched to a gene: 7. The CDR3 totals 16 residues. Germline loops: CDR1 SEHNR, CDR2 FQNEAQ (reference sequence). For the CDR3, the DNA is TGTGCCAGCAGCCCCCGGGGGGGGGTTAGCACAGATACGCAGTATTTT. Protein: CASSPRGGVSTDTQYF. Using reference TRBV7-9 and TRBJ2-3 for the parts outside the CDR3, the full variable domain is DTGVSQNPRHKITKRGQNVTFRCDPISEHNRLYWYRQTLGQGPEFLTYFQNEAQLEKSRLLSDRFSAERPKGSFSTLEIQRTEQGDSAMYLCASSPRGGVSTDTQYFGPGTRLTVL.

The rearrangement uses TRBV7-9 and TRBJ2-7, with TRBD2 matching over 9 bases. Germline V CDR1 and CDR2: SEHNR, FQNEAQ (reference sequence). V dropped 1 base and J dropped 2; count of bases not matched to a gene: 3. There are 15 residues in the CDR3. This CDR3 reads CASSLEGGGAYEQYF. CDR3 nucleotide sequence: TGTGCCAGCAGCTTAGAGGGCGGGGGGGCCTACGAGCAGTACTTC.

This sequence joins TRBV19 and TRBJ2-7; D is unresolved. The V gene lost 6 bases and the J gene lost 6 bases, with 18 bases spanning the gap. Germline values: CDR1 LNHDA, CDR2 SQIVND (reference sequence). CDR3 length: 14 residues. The CDR3 sequence: CASRATRVAGEQYF. CDR3 DNA: TGTGCCAGTAGGGCGACACGGGTAGCAGGCGAGCAGTACTTC.

The gene calls are TRBV10-2 and TRBJ1-2; D possibly corresponds to TRBD1 (6 bases). The CDR3 consists of 15 residues. The V end lost 0 bases, the J end lost 2 bases, and 10 bases lay between the germline ends. Germline loops: CDR1 WSHSY, CDR2 SAAADI. CDR3 protein: CASSESTGANYGYTF. CDR3 sequence (DNA): TGCGCCAGCAGTGAGTCCACGGGGGCCAACTATGGCTACACCTTC.